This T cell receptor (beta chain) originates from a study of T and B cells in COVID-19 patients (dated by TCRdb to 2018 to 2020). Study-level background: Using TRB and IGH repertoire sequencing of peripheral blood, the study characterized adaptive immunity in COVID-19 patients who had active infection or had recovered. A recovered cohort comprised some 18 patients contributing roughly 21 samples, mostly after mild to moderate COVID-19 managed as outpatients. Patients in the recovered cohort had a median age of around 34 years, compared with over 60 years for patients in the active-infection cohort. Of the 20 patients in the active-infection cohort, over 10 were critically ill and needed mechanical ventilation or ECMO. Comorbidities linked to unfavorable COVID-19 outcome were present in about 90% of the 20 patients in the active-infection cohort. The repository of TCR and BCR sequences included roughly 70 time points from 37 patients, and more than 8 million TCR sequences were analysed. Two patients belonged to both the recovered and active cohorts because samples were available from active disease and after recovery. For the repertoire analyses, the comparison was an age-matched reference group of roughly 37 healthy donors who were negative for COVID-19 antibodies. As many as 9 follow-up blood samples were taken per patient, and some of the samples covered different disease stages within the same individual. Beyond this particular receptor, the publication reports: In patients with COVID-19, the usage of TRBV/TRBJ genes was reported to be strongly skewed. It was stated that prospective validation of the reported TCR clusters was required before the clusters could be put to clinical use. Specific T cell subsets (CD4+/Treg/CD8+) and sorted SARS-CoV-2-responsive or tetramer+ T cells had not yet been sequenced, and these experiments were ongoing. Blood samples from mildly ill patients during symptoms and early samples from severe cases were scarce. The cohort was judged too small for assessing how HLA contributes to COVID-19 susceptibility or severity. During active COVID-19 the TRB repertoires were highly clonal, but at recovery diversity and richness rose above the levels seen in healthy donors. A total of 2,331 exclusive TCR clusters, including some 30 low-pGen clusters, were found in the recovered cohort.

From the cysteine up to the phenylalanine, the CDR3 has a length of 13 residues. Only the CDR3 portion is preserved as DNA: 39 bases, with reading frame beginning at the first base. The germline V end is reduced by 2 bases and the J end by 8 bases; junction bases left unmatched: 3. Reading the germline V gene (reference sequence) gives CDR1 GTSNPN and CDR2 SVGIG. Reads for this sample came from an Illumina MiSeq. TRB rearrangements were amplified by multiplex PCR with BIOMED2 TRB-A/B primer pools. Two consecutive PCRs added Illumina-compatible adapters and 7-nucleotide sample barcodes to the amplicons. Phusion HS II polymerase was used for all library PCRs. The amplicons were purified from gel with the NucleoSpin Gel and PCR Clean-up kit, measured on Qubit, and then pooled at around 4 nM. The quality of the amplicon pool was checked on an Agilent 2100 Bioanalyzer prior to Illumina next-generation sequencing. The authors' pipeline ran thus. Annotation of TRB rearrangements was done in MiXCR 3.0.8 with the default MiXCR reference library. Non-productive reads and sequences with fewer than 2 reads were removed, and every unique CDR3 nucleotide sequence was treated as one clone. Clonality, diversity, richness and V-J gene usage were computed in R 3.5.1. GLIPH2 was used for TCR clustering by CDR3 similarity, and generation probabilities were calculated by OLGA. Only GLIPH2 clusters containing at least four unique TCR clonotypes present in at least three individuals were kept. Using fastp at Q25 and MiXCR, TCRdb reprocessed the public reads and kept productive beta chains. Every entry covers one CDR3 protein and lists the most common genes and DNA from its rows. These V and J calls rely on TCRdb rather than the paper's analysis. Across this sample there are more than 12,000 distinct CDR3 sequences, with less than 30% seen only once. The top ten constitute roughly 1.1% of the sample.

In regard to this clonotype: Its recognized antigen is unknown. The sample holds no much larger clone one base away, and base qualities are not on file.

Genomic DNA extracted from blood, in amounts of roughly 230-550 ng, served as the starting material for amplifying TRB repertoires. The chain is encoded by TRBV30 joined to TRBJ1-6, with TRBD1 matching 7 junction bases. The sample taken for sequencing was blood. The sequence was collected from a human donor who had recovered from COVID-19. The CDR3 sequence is CAWSPDRDSPLHF. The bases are TGTGCCTGGAGTCCCGACAGGGATTCACCCCTCCACTTT.